This TCR beta chain came from a study of shared clonotypes between healthy human individuals. The study enrolled healthy HIV-negative adults without recent acute infections or vaccinations as donors. Among the donors, all were Caucasian adults who lived in Nashville, Tennessee. Across several immunoSEQ plates, the genomic DNA of each subset was split evenly. Sequencing was performed with immunoSEQ multiplex PCR; in TCRdb, only in-frame clones are kept and a portion is missing. The repertoire includes about 500,000 clones, approximately 77% of them detected once, and 12% sits in the top ten. V gave up 2 bases and J gave up 8 bases, with 24 bases separating them. This CDR3 is built from 17 residues. The germline V gene encodes CDR1 SNHLY and CDR2 FYNNEI.

The sequence came from a woman aged 40 to 49 in good health. Some clones in this sample may be carry-over from other donors' samples. The sample comprised PBMCs. The rearrangement joins TRBV2 to TRBJ1-2; possible D gene TRBD1, 5 bases. This CDR3 is CASSEYSTGRIYGGYTF. CDR3 sequence (DNA): TGTGCCAGCAGTGAATACTCTACGGGACGCATTTATGGGGGCTACACCTTC.